These 18 T cell receptor beta chains came from one sample sequenced in a study of beta chain features in type 1 diabetes. cDNA synthesis used the whole RNA isolate, giving expressed TCRB sequences. Assay used: immunoSEQ multiplex PCR; TCRdb lists only in-frame clones, some missing. The data contain about 240,000 clones, over 11% of them singletons. Their specific antigens are unknown. Findings of the study overall: Shortening that was moderate but significant affected the TCRB CDR3s of Type 1 diabetes patients in all four CD4+ subsets.

The sequenced sample consisted of naive CD4+ T cells from blood. Source of these receptors: a young man with type 1 diabetes.

This clone was observed a handful of times. This sequence joins TRBV29-1 and TRBJ2-2; 11 nucleotides match TRBD2. Trimming cost V 6 bases and J 5 bases; bases outside gene matches: 5. Germline assignment: CDR1 SQVTM and CDR2 ANQGSEA. This CDR3 comprises 14 residues. CDR3 sequence: CSVLAGGLTGELFF. The DNA of the CDR3 is TGCAGCGTGCTAGCGGGAGGTTTAACCGGGGAGCTGTTTTTT.

There are a few counts of this clone. DNA for the CDR3: TGTGCCAGCAGTCTTAGACTAGGCCAATTTCCAGATACGCAGTATTTT. Amino acid sequence: CASSLRLGQFPDTQYF. The chain uses TRBV27 and TRBJ2-3, with a possible D match to TRBD2 (6 bases). Trimming pared 5 bases from V and 4 bases from J, leaving 19 bases between. This CDR3 comprises 16 residues. Germline V lookup: CDR1 MNHEY, CDR2 SMNVEV (reference sequence).

The sample holds a few counts of this clone. The V gene is TRBV5-1, the J gene TRBJ2-5, with TRBD2 as a possible D gene (6 bases). Germline V gives CDR1 SGHRS, CDR2 YFSETQ. The CDR3 loop spans 14 amino acids. V was pared by 4 bases and J by 1 base, with 11 bases between. CDR3 DNA sequence: TGCGCCAGCAGCCGCCGGGGGAGCCAAGAGACCCAGTACTTC. Its translation: CASSRRGSQETQYF.

The genes are TRBV18 and TRBJ2-3; 8 positions agree with TRBD2. This CDR3 region has 15 residues. The germline gives CDR1 KGHSH, CDR2 LQKENI. V was pared by 5 bases and J by 6 bases, with 10 bases of the junction left unmatched. The CDR3 reads CASSRRGANMDTQYF. The CDR3, as DNA: TGTGCCAGCTCAAGGCGGGGGGCCAATATGGATACGCAGTATTTT.

The chain links TRBV30 to TRBJ1-5; D is possibly TRBD1 (5 bases). This CDR3 is built from 13 residues. Trimming took off 2 bases at V and 4 bases at J, with 9 bases between the two ends. CDR1 and CDR2 (germline): GTSNPN, SVGIG (reference sequence). The CDR3 sequence: CAWSPGRNQPQHF. DNA of the CDR3: TGTGCCTGGAGTCCAGGGCGAAATCAGCCCCAGCATTTT.

The V gene is TRBV19, the J gene TRBJ1-1; D is unresolved. Trimming stripped 1 base from V and 10 bases from J, with 13 bases between. The length of the CDR3 is 13 residues. Per the germline V gene, CDR1 is LNHDA and CDR2 is SQIVND (reference sequence). CDR3 nucleotides: TGTGCCAGTAGTATAGGTGGGCCTTCGAGAGCTTTCTTT. Translated: CASSIGGPSRAFF.

To note about this clone: Other DNA sequences in the sample encode the same CDR3. The J gene is TRBJ1-1, the V gene TRBV6-6, with D possibly being TRBD1 (6 bases). Germline loops: CDR1 MNHNY, CDR2 SVGAGI (reference sequence). The V end was cut by 5 bases, the J end by 1 base, with 8 bases between. The length of the CDR3 is 13 residues. In DNA form, the CDR3 reads TGTGCCAGCAGTCGACAGGAGAACACTGAAGCTTTCTTT. This translates into CASSRQENTEAFF.

Details on this clone: At the DNA level, this CDR3 is encoded by other sequences in the same sample as well. This chain uses TRBV7-9 with TRBJ1-2; D gene unclear. The CDR3 has 14 amino acids. The germline V and J ends were trimmed by 1 base and 2 bases, with 8 bases remaining between them. The germline CDR1 and CDR2 sequences are SEHNR and FQNEAQ (reference sequence). CDR3 sequence (DNA): TGTGCCAGCAGCTTAGATGGAGCAAACTATGGCTACACCTTC. As protein: CASSLDGANYGYTF.

This clone was counted between two and nine times. The chain joins TRBV15 to TRBJ1-4, with 7 nucleotides matching TRBD1. The germline V gene has CDR1 LNHNV and CDR2 YYDKDF (reference sequence). This CDR3 region has 16 residues. The J segment lost 3 bases and the V segment lost 1 base, leaving 5 bases of the junction unmatched. CDR3 bases: TGTGCCACCAGCAGAGCAACCGGGACAGCTAATGAAAAACTGTTTTTT. As protein: CATSRATGTANEKLFF.

This clone was seen only a few times. The CDR3 coding sequence is TGTGCCAGCAGTTTACGTATCCACTCCGCTGGGGCCAACGTCCTGACTTTC. This gives the protein CASSLRIHSAGANVLTF. The V and J genes are TRBV11-2 and TRBJ2-6, with D hard to call. This CDR3 is 17 amino acids long. V shed 6 bases and J shed 2 bases, with 17 bases lying between them. Germline lookup yields CDR1 SGHAT and CDR2 FQNNGV.

The chain recombines TRBV25-1 with TRBJ2-5; D may be TRBD1 (6 bases). The end of the DNA is better explained by TRBJ2-7, so the J call may be wrong. The CDR3 is 11 amino acids. The germline gives CDR1 MGHDK, CDR2 SYGVNS. CDR3 region: CASSAGVEQYF. DNA of the CDR3: TGTGCCAGCAGTGCAGGGGTCGAGCAGTACTTC.

The chain carries TRBV5-1 and TRBJ2-1, with 10 bases matching TRBD2. The V gene's germline CDR1 is SGHRS and CDR2 YFSETQ. This CDR3 is built from 17 residues. Unmatched junction bases numbered 6, after V lost 0 bases and J lost 3 bases. DNA of the CDR3: TGCGCCAGCAGCTTGGGGGGACTAGCGAGAGACTACAATGAGCAGTTCTTC. Translating it yields CASSLGGLARDYNEQFF. The complete variable domain, with remaining parts taken from reference TRBV5-1 and TRBJ2-1, reads KAGVTQTPRYLIKTRGQQVTLSCSPISGHRSVSWYQQTPGQGLQFLFEYFSETQRNKGNFPGRFSGRQFSNSRSEMNVSTLELGDSALYLCASSLGGLARDYNEQFFGPGTRLTVL.

The chain carries TRBV5-1 and TRBJ2-7; 7 nucleotides line up with TRBD2. The germline gives CDR1 SGHRS, CDR2 YFSETQ. V was clipped by 3 bases and J by 3 bases; unmatched bases: 12. The CDR3 contains 16 residues. Here the CDR3 reads CASSSGTSATHYEQYF. DNA for the CDR3: TGCGCCAGCAGCTCCGGAACTAGCGCCACTCACTACGAGCAGTACTTC. Looking up the rest from reference TRBV5-1 and TRBJ2-7 gives the full variable domain: KAGVTQTPRYLIKTRGQQVTLSCSPISGHRSVSWYQQTPGQGLQFLFEYFSETQRNKGNFPGRFSGRQFSNSRSEMNVSTLELGDSALYLCASSSGTSATHYEQYFGPGTRLTVT.

This clone was seen a few times. The genes are TRBV7-9 and TRBJ2-1; perhaps TRBD1 as D (5 bases). The CDR3 length is 15 residues. V was pared by 5 bases and J by 5 bases, with 16 bases between. CDR1 and CDR2 (germline): SEHNR, FQNEAQ (reference sequence). Written as DNA, the CDR3 is TGTGCCAGCAGCCGTACCAGGGCTGACGACAATGAGCAGTTCTTC. This sequence encodes CASSRTRADDNEQFF.

This clone turned up a few times. This rearrangement joins TRBV5-1 to TRBJ2-1; 7 bases map to TRBD2. With V trimmed by 4 bases and J by 4 bases, 11 bases remained unmatched. The CDR3 covers 16 residues. Germline V lookup: CDR1 SGHRS, CDR2 YFSETQ. CDR3 amino acids: CASSIPLAEAYNEQFF. In DNA form, the CDR3 reads TGCGCCAGCAGCATTCCTCTAGCGGAGGCTTACAATGAGCAGTTCTTC.

This chain links TRBV30 with TRBJ2-7, with a tentative D call TRBD2 (5 bases). CDR1 is GTSNPN, CDR2 SVGIG, per germline (reference sequence). V lost 1 base and J lost 2, with 6 bases in between. This CDR3 has 12 residues. CDR3 in amino acids: CAWSGEPYEQYF. The DNA for the CDR3 is TGTGCCTGGAGTGGGGAGCCCTACGAGCAGTACTTC.

This chain uses TRBV7-9 with TRBJ2-3; possibly TRBD2 for D (6 bases). Germline values: CDR1 SEHNR, CDR2 FQNEAQ (reference sequence). CDR3 size: 15 residues. V was clipped by 1 base and J by 6 bases, with 14 bases between them. DNA of the CDR3: TGTGCCAGCAGCTTAGTTCGACAAGGAGGGGATACGCAGTATTTT. Protein: CASSLVRQGGDTQYF. Filled out from reference TRBV7-9 and TRBJ2-3, the complete variable domain reads DTGVSQNPRHKITKRGQNVTFRCDPISEHNRLYWYRQTLGQGPEFLTYFQNEAQLEKSRLLSDRFSAERPKGSFSTLEIQRTEQGDSAMYLCASSLVRQGGDTQYFGPGTRLTVL.

This chain joins TRBV7-9 and TRBJ2-1; 7 bases are shared with TRBD2. In germline, CDR1 is SEHNR, CDR2 FQNEAQ (reference sequence). Trimming at V came to 0 bases and at J to 0 bases, leaving 5 bases not matched to a gene. The CDR3 is 17 amino acids. Here the CDR3 reads CASSLAMASGSYNEQFF. The CDR3 DNA is TGTGCCAGCAGCTTAGCGATGGCTAGCGGCTCCTACAATGAGCAGTTCTTC.